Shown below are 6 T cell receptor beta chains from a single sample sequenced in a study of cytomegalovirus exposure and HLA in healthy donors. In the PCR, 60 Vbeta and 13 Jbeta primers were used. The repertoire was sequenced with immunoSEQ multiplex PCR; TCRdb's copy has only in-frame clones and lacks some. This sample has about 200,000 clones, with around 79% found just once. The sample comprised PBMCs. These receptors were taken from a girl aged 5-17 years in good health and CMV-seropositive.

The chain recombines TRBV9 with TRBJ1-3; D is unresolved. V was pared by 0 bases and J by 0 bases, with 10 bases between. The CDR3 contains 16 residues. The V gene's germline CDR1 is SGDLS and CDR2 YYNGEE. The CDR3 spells CASSVAGGLSGNTIYF. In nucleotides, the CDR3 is TGTGCCAGCAGCGTAGCGGGAGGGCTCTCTGGAAACACCATATATTTT.

DNA for the CDR3: TGTGCCATCACCACAGGACAGGGGCGCACTGAAGCTTTCTTT. Translating gives CAITTGQGRTEAFF. The rearrangement uses TRBV10-3 and TRBJ1-1; TRBD1 matches 9 bases. V trimming: 7 bases; J trimming: 4 bases; junction bases outside the gene matches: 7. The CDR3 is 14 residues long. The germline V gene has CDR1 ENHRY and CDR2 SYGVKD.

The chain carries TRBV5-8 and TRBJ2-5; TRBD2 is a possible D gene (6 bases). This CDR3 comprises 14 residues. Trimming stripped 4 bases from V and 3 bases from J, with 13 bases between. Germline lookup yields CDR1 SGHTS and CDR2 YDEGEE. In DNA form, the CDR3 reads TGTGCCAGCAGCCAAGGGACTGTGAAAGAGACCCAGTACTTC. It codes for CASSQGTVKETQYF.

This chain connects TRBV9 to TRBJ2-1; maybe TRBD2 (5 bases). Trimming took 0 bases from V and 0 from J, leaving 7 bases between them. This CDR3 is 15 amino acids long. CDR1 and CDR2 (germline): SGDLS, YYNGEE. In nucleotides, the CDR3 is TGTGCCAGCAGCGTAGTGGGAGTCTCCTACAATGAGCAGTTCTTC. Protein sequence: CASSVVGVSYNEQFF.

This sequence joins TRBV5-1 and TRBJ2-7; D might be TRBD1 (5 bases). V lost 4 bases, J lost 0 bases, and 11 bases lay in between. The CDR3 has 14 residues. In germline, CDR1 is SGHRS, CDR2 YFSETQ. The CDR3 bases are TGCGCCAGCAGCATGACAGTGAGCTCCTACGAGCAGTACTTC. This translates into CASSMTVSSYEQYF.

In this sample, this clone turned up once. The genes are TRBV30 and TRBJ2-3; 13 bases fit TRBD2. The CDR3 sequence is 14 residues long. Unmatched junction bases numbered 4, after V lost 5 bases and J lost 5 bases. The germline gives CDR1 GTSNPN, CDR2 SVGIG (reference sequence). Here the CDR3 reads CAWALAGGQDTQYF. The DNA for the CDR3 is TGTGCCTGGGCACTAGCGGGGGGGCAAGATACGCAGTATTTT. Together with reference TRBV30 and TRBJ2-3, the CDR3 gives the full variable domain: SQTIHQWPATLVQPVGSPLSLECTVEGTSNPNLYWYRQAAGRGLQLLFYSVGIGQISSEVPQNLSASRPQDRQFILSSKKLLLSDSGFYLCAWALAGGQDTQYFGPGTRLTVL.